The present entry profiles one T cell receptor (beta chain) with its context. Its cognate antigen is unknown. This sample is part of a study of tumor-infiltrating lymphocytes in primary liver carcinoma. Overall study context: Sample counts of productive TCRbeta reads spanned roughly 3.65 to 8 million; these counts were similar across tissue types.

V lost 6 bases to trimming and J lost 0 bases, with 12 bases between them. The length of the CDR3 is 15 residues. Germline-derived CDR1 and CDR2 are SNHLY and FYNNEI. The study co-extracted DNA and RNA from about 21-30 mg of unsorted bulk tissue. Treatment of the patients' primary liver carcinoma consisted of surgical resection. Study findings and constraints: Overlap between tumor regions exceeded overlap of tumor with adjacent tissue or blood.

The authors made TCR beta cDNA from 500 to 600 ng total RNA with a constant-region primer. Each TCR beta library was derived from three nested multiplex PCR rounds that employed slightly modified ARM-PCR. TRBV1-TRBV30 forward primers paired with a C-beta reverse primer drove the first two PCR rounds, approximately 11 cycles each. TCRdb itself ran the multiplex PCR reads through MiXCR, one entry per CDR3 protein. The sample includes about 92,000 distinct CDR3 sequences, just over 65% of them seen just once. The source is a man aged 35-49 years with primary liver carcinoma and hepatitis B virus infection. Sequencing used tumor-adjacent normal liver tissue. The chain combines TRBV2 with TRBJ1-3; no firm D call. This chain's CDR3 is CASSKDASSGNTIYF. CDR3 DNA: TGTGCCAGCAGCAAAGATGCCTCCTCTGGAAACACCATATATTTT.